This is a list of T cell receptor beta chains from one sample in a study of blood T cell repertoires in COVID-19. Produced via immunoSEQ multiplex PCR; TCRdb's table is partial and in-frame only. The sample consists of hundreds of thousands of clones, roughly 87% of them appearing once. The sample was PBMCs or T cells enriched from blood (not recorded which). The receptors originated from a woman aged 25-40 years who had recovered from COVID-19. Both conserved end residues are part of each CDR3. Fields, in order: clone size, J gene, D gene, V gene, CDR3 DNA, CDR3 protein. A D gene is named only where the DNA matches it firmly. Expanded clones are given a class, and other clones once, few, many or no size at all.

abundance: .; j_gene: TRBJ1-2; d_gene: .; v_gene: TRBV14; CDR3nt: TGTGCCAGCAGCCAAGGGCACACAGGGATCGGTGGCTACACCTTC; CDR3aa: CASSQGHTGIGGYTF
abundance: .; j_gene: TRBJ1-1; d_gene: .; v_gene: TRBV5-1; CDR3nt: TGCGCCAGCAGCTCCACCCCGATACAGGGGAACACTGAAGCTTTCTTT; CDR3aa: CASSSTPIQGNTEAFF
abundance: .; j_gene: TRBJ1-6; d_gene: .; v_gene: TRBV4-1; CDR3nt: TGCGCCAGCAGCCAGCTGGAGGGTTTTGGTTCACCCCTCCACTTT; CDR3aa: CASSQLEGFGSPLHF
abundance: .; j_gene: TRBJ2-2; d_gene: .; v_gene: TRBV7-2; CDR3nt: TGTGCCAGCTCCCCGACTAGAGGGGTCACCGGGGAGCTGTTTTTT; CDR3aa: CASSPTRGVTGELFF
abundance: few; j_gene: TRBJ1-1; d_gene: TRBD1; v_gene: TRBV28; CDR3nt: TGTGCCAGCAGTGTGGCTCGGACAGGGAACACTGAAGCTTTCTTT; CDR3aa: CASSVARTGNTEAFF
abundance: .; j_gene: TRBJ1-2; d_gene: TRBD1; v_gene: TRBV12-3/TRBV12-4; CDR3nt: TGTGCCAGCAGCCCAGGACAGGAGATTGGCTACACCTTC; CDR3aa: CASSPGQEIGYTF
abundance: once; j_gene: TRBJ1-3; d_gene: .; v_gene: TRBV5-5; CDR3nt: TGTGCCAGCACCGTACAGGGAGTCTCTGGAAACACCATATATTTT; CDR3aa: CASTVQGVSGNTIYF
abundance: .; j_gene: TRBJ2-7; d_gene: .; v_gene: TRBV30; CDR3nt: TGTGCCTGGAGTAATGGAGTCGAGCAGTACTTC; CDR3aa: CAWSNGVEQYF
abundance: .; j_gene: TRBJ1-5; d_gene: TRBD1; v_gene: TRBV19; CDR3nt: TGTGCCAGTAGCGACCCCGACAGGGGGCCCTTTTTGCCCCAGCATTTT; CDR3aa: CASSDPDRGPFLPQHF
abundance: .; j_gene: TRBJ1-1; d_gene: .; v_gene: TRBV7-9; CDR3nt: TGTGCCAGCAGCTCCCAGGGAACAATGAACACTGAAGCTTTCTTT; CDR3aa: CASSSQGTMNTEAFF
abundance: few; j_gene: TRBJ1-1; d_gene: .; v_gene: TRBV21-1; CDR3nt: TGTGCCAGCAGCACTACAGGCCCTGAAGCTTTCTTT; CDR3aa: CASSTTGPEAFF
abundance: once; j_gene: TRBJ1-3; d_gene: .; v_gene: TRBV3-1/TRBV3-2; CDR3nt: TGTGCCAGCAGCCAGAGGGAAAGTGGAAACACCATATATTTT; CDR3aa: CASSQRESGNTIYF
abundance: .; j_gene: TRBJ2-1; d_gene: TRBD1; v_gene: TRBV28; CDR3nt: TGTGCCAGCAGCCAAACAGGGGCCGAGCAGTTCTTC; CDR3aa: CASSQTGAEQFF
abundance: once; j_gene: TRBJ2-7; d_gene: .; v_gene: TRBV7-3; CDR3nt: TGTGCCAGCAGCCCGGGGGAACGGCCCTACGAGCAGTACTTC; CDR3aa: CASSPGERPYEQYF
abundance: few; j_gene: TRBJ2-2; d_gene: TRBD2; v_gene: TRBV29-1; CDR3nt: TGCAGCGTTAGAGGACTAGCGGGAGGGACCGGGGAGCTGTTTTTT; CDR3aa: CSVRGLAGGTGELFF
abundance: .; j_gene: TRBJ1-5; d_gene: .; v_gene: TRBV6-1; CDR3nt: TGTGCCAGCAGTTGGGGCAGCAACAATCAGCCCCAGCATTTT; CDR3aa: CASSWGSNNQPQHF
abundance: .; j_gene: TRBJ1-6; d_gene: .; v_gene: TRBV5-1; CDR3nt: TGCGCCAGCAGCAAACTGACCCGGTCCGGGAATTCACCCCTCCACTTT; CDR3aa: CASSKLTRSGNSPLHF
abundance: .; j_gene: TRBJ2-7; d_gene: TRBD1; v_gene: TRBV7-9; CDR3nt: TGTGCCAGCAGCTCAGGGACAGGCTACGAGCAGTACTTC; CDR3aa: CASSSGTGYEQYF
abundance: once; j_gene: TRBJ1-2; d_gene: TRBD1; v_gene: TRBV3-1/TRBV3-2; CDR3nt: TGTGCCAGCAGCCTCCTCTCACAGGGGGCAGATGGCTACACCTTC; CDR3aa: CASSLLSQGADGYTF
abundance: .; j_gene: TRBJ1-1; d_gene: TRBD1; v_gene: TRBV2; CDR3nt: TGTGCCAGCACCATACAGGGGGTGAGGGACACTGAAGCTTTCTTT; CDR3aa: CASTIQGVRDTEAFF
abundance: .; j_gene: TRBJ2-7; d_gene: .; v_gene: TRBV7-9; CDR3nt: TGTGCCAGCAGCCTTCAGACAGGCTCCTACGAGCAGTACTTC; CDR3aa: CASSLQTGSYEQYF
abundance: .; j_gene: TRBJ2-2; d_gene: TRBD2; v_gene: TRBV29-1; CDR3nt: TGCAGCGTTGGGACTAGCGGGAACACCGGGGAGCTGTTTTTT; CDR3aa: CSVGTSGNTGELFF
abundance: once; j_gene: TRBJ2-2; d_gene: .; v_gene: TRBV29-1; CDR3nt: TGCAGCGTTGCCTTCAAGGGGTCCCTTGGTGCCGGGGAGCTGTTTTTT; CDR3aa: CSVAFKGSLGAGELFF
abundance: few; j_gene: TRBJ2-7; d_gene: TRBD2; v_gene: TRBV7-9; CDR3nt: TGTGCCAGCAGCTTAGCGGCGGGAGCCTCCTACGAGCAGTACTTC; CDR3aa: CASSLAAGASYEQYF